The source of this T cell receptor (beta chain) is a study of T cell repertoires in cytomegalovirus infection (dated by TCRdb to the late 2010s). Background for the entire study: Recently identified HLA-C-restricted CMV epitopes, whose presentation resists viral immunomodulation, were targeted by peptide stimulations together with well-studied HLA-B-restricted epitopes. Donor HLA type was relevant to the analysis, as public TCR beta signatures indicated carriage of CMV infection together with the matching HLA type.

This clonotype showed up many times. Its cognate antigen has yet to be identified. The record has no base qualities; no much larger clone is one base away. Study-wide conclusions, independent of this receptor: In the ex vivo response, HLA-C-restricted CMV-specific TCR beta clonotypes were dominant, and in two of eight donors the single most frequent clonotype came from this HLA-C-restricted group. In both this cohort and an independent cohort of approximately 350 donors, the cumulative frequency of public TCR beta family members distinguished carriers of CMV infection plus the relevant HLA type.

From its cysteine to its phenylalanine, the CDR3 spans 16 amino acids. The DNA shown is the 48-base CDR3, in frame from base 1. Looking up the germline V gene yields CDR1 SGHVS and CDR2 FQNEAQ. The germline ends are 17 bases apart after V is trimmed by 7 bases and J by 0 bases. The treatment or condition label here, explained by the study, means: in vitro stimulation with specific CMV peptide epitopes to enrich CMV-specific T cells. The sample was run on an Illumina HiSeq 1500. TCRdb redid the processing of the public reads, applying fastp at Q25 and MiXCR, and retained in-frame beta chains. Under each unique CDR3 protein, matching rows form one entry showing the most common genes and DNA. The sample records approximately 770,000 distinct CDR3 sequences, about 28% of which are singletons. Of the sample, about an eighth is held by the ten largest clones.

The source material was cultured CD8+ T cells from PBMCs, sampled from culture after CMV antigen stimulation. The chain uses TRBV7-8 and TRBJ2-3; a tentative D match to TRBD2 spans 7 bases. The origin of this receptor is a human donor in good health (CMV status not recorded). Some clones in this sample may be carry-over from other donors' samples. CDR3 loop: CASISGEAGSTDTQYF. The nucleotide sequence reads TGTGCCAGCATCTCAGGGGAAGCGGGAAGCACAGATACGCAGTATTTT.